This record covers a single T cell receptor (beta chain). The antigen is not known. Sequenced by immunoSEQ multiplex PCR; TCRdb stores in-frame clones only, minus some. This repertoire shows a few hundred thousand clones, over 80% found once; its top ten account for roughly 1%. CDR1 and CDR2 (germline): KGHSH, LQKENI. The CDR3 contains 15 residues. V was clipped by 3 bases and J by 6 bases; unmatched bases: 4. This entry belongs to a study of cytomegalovirus exposure and HLA in healthy donors. Study observations and caveats: Testing in vitro showed a few CMV-associated chains specific for CMV antigens. The study labeled around 160 TCR beta chains cytomegalovirus-associated.

The TCR sequence derives from a woman between 18 and 30 years old in good health and CMV-seronegative. The rearrangement uses TRBV18 and TRBJ2-1; TRBD2 matches at 11 bases. Sequencing was carried out using PBMCs. This CDR3 is CASSPTSGSVNEQFF. The CDR3 bases are TGTGCCAGCTCACCTACTAGCGGGAGCGTCAATGAGCAGTTCTTC.